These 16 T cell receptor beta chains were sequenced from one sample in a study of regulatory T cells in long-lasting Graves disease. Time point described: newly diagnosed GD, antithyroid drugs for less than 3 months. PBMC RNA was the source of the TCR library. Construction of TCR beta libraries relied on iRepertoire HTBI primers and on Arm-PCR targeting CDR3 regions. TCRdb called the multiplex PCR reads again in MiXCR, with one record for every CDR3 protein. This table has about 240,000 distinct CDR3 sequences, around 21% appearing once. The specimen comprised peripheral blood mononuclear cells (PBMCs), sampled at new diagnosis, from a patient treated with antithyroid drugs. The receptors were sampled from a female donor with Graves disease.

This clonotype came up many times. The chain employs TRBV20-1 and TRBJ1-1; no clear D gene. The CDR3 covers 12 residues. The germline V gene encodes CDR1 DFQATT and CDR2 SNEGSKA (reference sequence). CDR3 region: CGAYLMSTEAFF. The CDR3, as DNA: TGCGGCGCCTACCTCATGTCCACTGAAGCTTTCTTT.

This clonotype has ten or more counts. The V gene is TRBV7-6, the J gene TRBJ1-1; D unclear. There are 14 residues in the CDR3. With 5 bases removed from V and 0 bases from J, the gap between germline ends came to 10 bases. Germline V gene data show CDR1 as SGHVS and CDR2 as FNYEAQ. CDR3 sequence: CASSRATVNTEAFF. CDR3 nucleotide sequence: TGTGCCAGCAGCCGGGCGACGGTGAACACTGAAGCTTTCTTT.

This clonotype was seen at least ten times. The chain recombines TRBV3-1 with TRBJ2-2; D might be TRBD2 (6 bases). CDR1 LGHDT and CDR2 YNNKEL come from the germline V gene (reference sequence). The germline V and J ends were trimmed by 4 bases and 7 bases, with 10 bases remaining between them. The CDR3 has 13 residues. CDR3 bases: TGTGCCAGCAGCCCCTTTAGCGGCGGGGAGCTGTTTTTT. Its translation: CASSPFSGGELFF. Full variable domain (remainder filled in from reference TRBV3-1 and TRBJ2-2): DTAVSQTPKYLVTQMGNDKSIKCEQNLGHDTMYWYKQDSKKFLKIMFSYNNKELIINETVPNRFSPKSPDKAHLNLHINSLELGDSAVYFCASSPFSGGELFFGEGSRLTVL.

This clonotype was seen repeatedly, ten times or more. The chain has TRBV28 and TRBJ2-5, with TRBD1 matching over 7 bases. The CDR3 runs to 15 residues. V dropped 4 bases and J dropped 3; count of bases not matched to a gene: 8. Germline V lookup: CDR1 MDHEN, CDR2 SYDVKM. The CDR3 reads CASSYTMGQKETQYF. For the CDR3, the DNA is TGTGCCAGCAGTTACACCATGGGACAGAAAGAGACCCAGTACTTC. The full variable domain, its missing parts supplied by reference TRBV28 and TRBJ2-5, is DVKVTQSSRYLVKRTGEKVFLECVQDMDHENMFWYRQDPGLGLRLIYFSYDVKMKEKGDIPEGYSVSREKKERFSLILESASTNQTSMYLCASSYTMGQKETQYFGPGTRLLVL.

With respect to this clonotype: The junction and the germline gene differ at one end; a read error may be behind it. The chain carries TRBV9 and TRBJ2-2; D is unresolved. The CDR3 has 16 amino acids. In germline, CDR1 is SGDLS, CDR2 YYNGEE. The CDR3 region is CTSSVLGYMFSGELFF. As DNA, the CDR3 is TGTACCAGCAGCGTGCTGGGTTACATGTTTTCCGGGGAGCTGTTTTTT.

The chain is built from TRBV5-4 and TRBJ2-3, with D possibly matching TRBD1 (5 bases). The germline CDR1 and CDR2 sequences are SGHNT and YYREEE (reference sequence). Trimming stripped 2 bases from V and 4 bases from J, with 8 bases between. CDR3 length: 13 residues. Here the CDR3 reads CASSLRGPDTQYF. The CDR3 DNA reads TGTGCCAGCAGCTTAAGGGGCCCAGATACGCAGTATTTT. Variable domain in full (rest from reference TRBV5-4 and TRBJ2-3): ETGVTQSPTHLIKTRGQQVTLRCSSQSGHNTVSWYQQALGQGPQFIFQYYREEENGRGNFPPRFSGLQFPNYSSELNVNALELDDSALYLCASSLRGPDTQYFGPGTRLTVL.

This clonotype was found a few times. The DNA for the CDR3 is TGTGCCAGTAACAATCCGGGACTAGCGGTAAATAATGAGCAGTTCTTC. This gives the protein CASNNPGLAVNNEQFF. This sequence joins TRBV19 and TRBJ2-1; 11 nucleotides align to TRBD2. The CDR3 extends over 16 amino acids. Trimming took 7 bases from V and 7 from J; bases not matched to a gene: 12. CDR1 is LNHDA and CDR2 is SQIVND in the germline V gene (reference sequence).

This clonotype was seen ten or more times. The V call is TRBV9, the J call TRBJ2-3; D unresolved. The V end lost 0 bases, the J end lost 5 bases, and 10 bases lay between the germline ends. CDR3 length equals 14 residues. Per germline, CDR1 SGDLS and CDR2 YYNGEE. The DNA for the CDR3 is TGTGCCAGCAGCGTAGGGCCATCGGGAGATACGCAGTATTTT. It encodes CASSVGPSGDTQYF.

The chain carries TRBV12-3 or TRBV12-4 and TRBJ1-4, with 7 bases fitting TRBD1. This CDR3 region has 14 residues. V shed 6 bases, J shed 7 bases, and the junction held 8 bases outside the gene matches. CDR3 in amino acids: CASSPGDSSEKLFF. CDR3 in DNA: TGTGCCAGCAGCCCCGGGGACAGTTCTGAAAAACTGTTTTTT.

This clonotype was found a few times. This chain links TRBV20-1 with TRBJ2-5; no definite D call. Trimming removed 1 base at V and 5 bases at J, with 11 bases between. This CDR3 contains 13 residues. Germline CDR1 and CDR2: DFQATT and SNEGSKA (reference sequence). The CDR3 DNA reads TGCAGTGCTAGAGTCCCGGTTCTGGAGACCCAGTACTTC. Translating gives CSARVPVLETQYF.

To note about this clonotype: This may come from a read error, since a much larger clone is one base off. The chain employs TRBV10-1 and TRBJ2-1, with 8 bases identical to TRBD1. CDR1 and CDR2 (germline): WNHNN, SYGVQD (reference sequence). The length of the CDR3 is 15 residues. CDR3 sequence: CASSEWGRGLNEQLF. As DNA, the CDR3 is TGCGCCAGCAGTGAGTGGGGCAGGGGGCTCAATGAGCAGCTCTTC.

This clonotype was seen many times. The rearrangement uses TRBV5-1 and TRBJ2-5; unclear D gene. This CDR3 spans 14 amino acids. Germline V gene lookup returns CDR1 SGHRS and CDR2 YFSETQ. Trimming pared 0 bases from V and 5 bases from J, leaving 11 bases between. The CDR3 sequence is CASSLASYLETQYF. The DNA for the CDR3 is TGCGCCAGCAGCTTGGCCTCCTACTTGGAGACCCAGTACTTC.

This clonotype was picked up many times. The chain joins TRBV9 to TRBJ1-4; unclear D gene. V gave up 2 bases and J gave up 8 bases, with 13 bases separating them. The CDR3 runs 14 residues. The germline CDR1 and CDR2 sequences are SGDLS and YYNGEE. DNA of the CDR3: TGTGCCAGCAGCGTCCCGGGAACGGGAGAAAAACTGTTTTTT. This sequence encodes CASSVPGTGEKLFF. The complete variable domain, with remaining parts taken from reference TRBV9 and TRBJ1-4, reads DSGVTQTPKHLITATGQRVTLRCSPRSGDLSVYWYQQSLDQGLQFLIQYYNGEERAKGNILERFSAQQFPDLHSELNLSSLELGDSALYFCASSVPGTGEKLFFGSGTQLSVL.

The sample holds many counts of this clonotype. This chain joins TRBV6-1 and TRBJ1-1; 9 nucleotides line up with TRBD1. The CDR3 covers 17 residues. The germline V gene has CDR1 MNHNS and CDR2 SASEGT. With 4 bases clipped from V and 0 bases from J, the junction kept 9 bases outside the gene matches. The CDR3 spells CASSAGTGYGMNTEAFF. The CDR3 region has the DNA TGTGCCAGCAGTGCAGGGACAGGGTACGGGATGAACACTGAAGCTTTCTTT.

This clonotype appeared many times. Written as DNA, the CDR3 is TGTGCCAGCCTCCCGGGGGGAGAGGATGGCTACACCTTC. This gives the protein CASLPGGEDGYTF. The chain has TRBV25-1 and TRBJ1-2; tentative D call: TRBD1 (5 bases). The V gene's germline CDR1 is MGHDK and CDR2 SYGVNS. V lost 8 bases, J lost 6 bases, and 16 bases lay in between. The CDR3 has 13 residues.

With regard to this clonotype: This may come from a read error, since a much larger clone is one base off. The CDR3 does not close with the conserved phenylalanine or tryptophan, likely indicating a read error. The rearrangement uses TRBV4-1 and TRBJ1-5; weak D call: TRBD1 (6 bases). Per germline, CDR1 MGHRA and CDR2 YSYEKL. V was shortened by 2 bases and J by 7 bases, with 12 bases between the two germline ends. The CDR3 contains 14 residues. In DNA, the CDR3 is TGCGCCAGCAGCCAACAAGGGGGAGGCCAGCCCCAGCATTCT. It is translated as CASSQQGGGQPQHS.